These 15 T cell receptor beta chains share one sample of origin, sequenced in a study of CD8 T cells in Susac syndrome (dated by TCRdb to about 2019). Libraries were made using the immunoSEQ multiplex PCR assay. RNA was extracted with the RNeasy kit and roughly 0.5 to 1 ug was reverse transcribed using random hexamers. TCRdb ran its own pipeline on the public reads, namely fastp trimming at Q25 and MiXCR clone calling, and kept in-frame beta chains. CDR3 protein duplicates are merged, each entry listing the most common genes and DNA. This sample holds about 200,000 distinct CDR3 sequences; approximately 93% were observed only once. The top ten hold around 0.1% of the sample. Specimen: CD4+ T cells from PBMCs. All receptors derive from a human donor in good health.

The chain combines TRBV7-2 with TRBJ1-1; D is uncertain. Germline loops: CDR1 SGHTA, CDR2 FQGNSA. The CDR3 is 14 amino acids. V was shortened by 1 base and J by 1 base, with 7 bases between the two germline ends. The CDR3 bases are TGTGCCAGCAGCTTAGGCAGGCAGAACACTGAAGCTTTCTTT. Its translation: CASSLGRQNTEAFF.

The V and J genes are TRBV20-1 and TRBJ2-4; D may be TRBD1 (6 bases). The CDR3 has 13 residues. The V gene's germline CDR1 is DFQATT and CDR2 SNEGSKA (reference sequence). Trimming removed 3 bases at V and 5 bases at J, with 11 bases between. The CDR3 loop reads CSASVGAQNIQYF. DNA of the CDR3: TGCAGTGCTAGTGTGGGGGCACAAAACATTCAGTACTTC.

The chain has TRBV12-3 or TRBV12-4 and TRBJ2-7; TRBD1 is a possible D gene (5 bases). The CDR3 runs to 14 residues. V gave up 2 bases and J gave up 7 bases, with 15 bases separating them. Written as DNA, the CDR3 is TGTGCCAGCAGTTTACATGGGGCCAATGAGGAGCAGTACTTC. Protein product: CASSLHGANEEQYF.

This CDR3 reads CASTRGGPQPQHF. The DNA of the CDR3 is TGTGCCAGCACCCGGGGTGGCCCTCAGCCCCAGCATTTT. The chain combines TRBV28 with TRBJ1-5, with D unresolved. Germline assignment: CDR1 MDHEN and CDR2 SYDVKM. The V and J ends lost 7 bases and 6 bases respectively, with 13 bases between them. The CDR3 extends over 13 amino acids. Looking up the rest from reference TRBV28 and TRBJ1-5 gives the full variable domain: DVKVTQSSRYLVKRTGEKVFLECVQDMDHENMFWYRQDPGLGLRLIYFSYDVKMKEKGDIPEGYSVSREKKERFSLILESASTNQTSMYLCASTRGGPQPQHFGDGTRLSIL.

This chain joins TRBV30 and TRBJ2-7, with TRBD2 identical over 7 bases. V lost 6 bases, J lost 3 bases, and 5 bases stayed unmatched. CDR3 length equals 12 residues. The germline V gene encodes CDR1 GTSNPN and CDR2 SVGIG (reference sequence). CDR3 residues: CACTWGGYEQYF. CDR3 nucleotides: TGTGCCTGTACGTGGGGGGGCTACGAGCAGTACTTC.

V gene TRBV18 combines with J gene TRBJ1-1; D unresolved. Trimming shortened V by 2 bases and J by 1 base, and 5 bases separated the two germline ends. Per the germline V gene, CDR1 is KGHSH and CDR2 is LQKENI. The CDR3 runs to 13 residues. The CDR3 DNA is TGTGCCAGCTCACCAACAACGAACACTGAAGCTTTCTTT. Protein sequence: CASSPTTNTEAFF.

V and J are TRBV5-6 and TRBJ1-6, with 8 bases lining up with TRBD1. J was trimmed by 5 bases and V by 3 bases; bases with no gene match: 4. The CDR3 covers 15 residues. Germline CDR1 reads SGHDT; CDR2 reads YYEEEE. The CDR3 loop reads CASSSTGVNNSPLHF. CDR3 bases: TGTGCCAGCAGCTCGACAGGGGTTAATAATTCACCCCTCCACTTT.

The chain employs TRBV6-6 and TRBJ2-5; 8 bases map to TRBD1. Trimming cost V 2 bases and J 4 bases; bases outside gene matches: 6. The CDR3 is 15 residues long. Germline loops: CDR1 MNHNY, CDR2 SVGAGI (reference sequence). The CDR3 nucleotides read TGTGCCAGCAGTTACGGACAGGGAGGAATAGAGACCCAGTACTTC. It encodes CASSYGQGGIETQYF.

V gene TRBV4-1 combines with J gene TRBJ2-7; D is ambiguous. CDR3 size: 16 residues. Germline loops: CDR1 MGHRA, CDR2 YSYEKL. The V end lost 5 bases, the J end lost 3 bases, and 20 bases lay between the germline ends. Here the CDR3 reads CASSKTPVDLNYEQYF. The DNA of the CDR3 is TGCGCCAGCAGCAAGACGCCCGTTGACTTGAACTACGAGCAGTACTTC.

The gene calls are TRBV20-1 and TRBJ2-3, with D maybe TRBD2 (5 bases). The CDR3 consists of 14 residues. Trimming shortened V by 6 bases and J by 2 bases, and 15 bases separated the two germline ends. The germline V gene encodes CDR1 DFQATT and CDR2 SNEGSKA (reference sequence). The CDR3 protein is CSAGTARDTDTQYF. CDR3 coding DNA: TGCAGTGCCGGAACCGCTCGGGACACAGATACGCAGTATTTT.

The genes are TRBV19 and TRBJ1-1; TRBD1 matches 10 bases. The CDR3 loop spans 14 amino acids. Unmatched junction bases numbered 6, after V lost 6 bases and J lost 5 bases. Germline V CDR1 and CDR2: LNHDA, SQIVND (reference sequence). DNA for the CDR3: TGTGCCAGTAGGAAGCGGGACAGGGGAACTGAAGCTTTCTTT. Translated, it gives CASRKRDRGTEAFF.

The V gene is TRBV25-1, the J gene TRBJ2-3, with D maybe TRBD1 (5 bases). The CDR3 runs 14 residues. Deletions cut 5 bases from V and 3 bases from J, with 12 bases between. CDR1 is MGHDK, CDR2 SYGVNS, per germline. DNA for the CDR3: TGTGCCAGCAGTTCAGGGAAAATAACAGATACGCAGTATTTT. Its translation is CASSSGKITDTQYF.

This clonotype was counted once. The chain has TRBV5-4 and TRBJ2-1; a weak D match, TRBD1 (6 bases). V lost 3 bases and J lost 7, with 11 bases in between. This CDR3 has 13 residues. Germline-derived CDR1 and CDR2 are SGHNT and YYREEE (reference sequence). The CDR3 loop reads CASSSPDRNEQFF. Here the CDR3 DNA reads TGTGCCAGCAGCTCACCGGACAGAAATGAGCAGTTCTTC.

The chain uses TRBV2 and TRBJ2-7; 8 positions agree with TRBD1. J gave up 4 bases and V 7 bases, and 9 bases lay outside the gene matches. The CDR3 contains 14 residues. The germline V gene encodes CDR1 SNHLY and CDR2 FYNNEI. DNA of the CDR3: TGTGCCAGCATCCAGGGGGCTCAATTTTACGAGCAGTACGTC. Translating it yields CASIQGAQFYEQYV.

The chain carries TRBV27 and TRBJ2-5; a possible D gene is TRBD1 (6 bases). Trimming removed 5 bases at V and 1 base at J, with 8 bases between. The CDR3 loop spans 13 amino acids. Germline V CDR1 and CDR2: MNHEY, SMNVEV (reference sequence). CDR3 nucleotide sequence: TGTGCCAGCAGTGGACAGCTCCAAGAGACCCAGTACTTC. As protein: CASSGQLQETQYF.